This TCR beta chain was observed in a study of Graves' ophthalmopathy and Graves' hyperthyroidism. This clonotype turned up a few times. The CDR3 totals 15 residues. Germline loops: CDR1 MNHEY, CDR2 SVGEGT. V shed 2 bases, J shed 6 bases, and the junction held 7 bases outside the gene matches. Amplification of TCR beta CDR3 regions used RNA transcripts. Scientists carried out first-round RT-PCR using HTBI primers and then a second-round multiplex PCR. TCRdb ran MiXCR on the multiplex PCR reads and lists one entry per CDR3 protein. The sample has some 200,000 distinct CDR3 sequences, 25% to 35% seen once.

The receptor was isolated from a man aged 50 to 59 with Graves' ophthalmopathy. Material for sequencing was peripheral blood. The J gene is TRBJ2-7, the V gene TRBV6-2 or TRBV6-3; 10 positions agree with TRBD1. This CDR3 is CASSYLGQGSAEQYF. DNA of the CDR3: TGTGCCAGCAGTTACCTGGGACAGGGGTCCGCCGAGCAGTACTTC.